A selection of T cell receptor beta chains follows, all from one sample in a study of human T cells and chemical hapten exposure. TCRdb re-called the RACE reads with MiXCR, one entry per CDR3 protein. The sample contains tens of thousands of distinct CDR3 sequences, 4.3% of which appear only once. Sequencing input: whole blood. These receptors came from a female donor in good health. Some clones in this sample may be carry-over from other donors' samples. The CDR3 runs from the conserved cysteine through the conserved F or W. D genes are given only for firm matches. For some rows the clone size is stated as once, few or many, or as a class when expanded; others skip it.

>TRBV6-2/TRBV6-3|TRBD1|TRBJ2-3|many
CASSPTPTGIGTQYF
TGTGCCAGCAGTCCGACCCCGACAGGGATTGGTACGCAGTATTTT
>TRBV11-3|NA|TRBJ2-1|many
CASSLRRVSDEQFF
TGTGCCAGCAGCTTACGCAGGGTTAGTGATGAGCAGTTCTTC
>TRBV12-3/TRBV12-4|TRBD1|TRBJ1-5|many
CASSLEDRGQPQHF
TGTGCCAGCAGTTTGGAGGACAGGGGTCAGCCCCAGCATTTT
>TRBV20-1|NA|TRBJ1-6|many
CSAPLQVNNSPLHF
TGCAGTGCTCCCCTCCAGGTTAATAATTCACCCCTCCACTTT
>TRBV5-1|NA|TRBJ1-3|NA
CASSLGYGHSGNTIYF
TGCGCCAGCAGCTTGGGTTACGGACACTCTGGAAACACCATATATTTT
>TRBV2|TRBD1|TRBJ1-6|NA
CASYRDRGLRGSF
TGTGCCAGTTACCGGGACAGGGGTCTACGGGGGAGTTTT
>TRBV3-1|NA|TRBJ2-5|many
CASSPHPKGTQYF
TGTGCCAGCAGCCCTCACCCGAAGGGGACCCAGTACTTC
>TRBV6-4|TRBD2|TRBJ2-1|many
CASSVSVSSGDNEQFF
TGTGCCAGCAGTGTTTCGGTCTCTAGCGGGGACAATGAGCAGTTCTTC
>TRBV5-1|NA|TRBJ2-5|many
CASSFYYQETQYF
TGCGCCAGCAGCTTTTATTACCAAGAGACCCAGTACTTC
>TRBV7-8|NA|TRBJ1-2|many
CASSLESGRGGYTF
TGTGCCAGCAGCTTAGAGTCAGGGCGAGGTGGCTACACCTTC
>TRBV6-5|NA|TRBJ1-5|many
CASSYSRGGNQPQHF
TGTGCCAGCAGTTACTCCCGGGGCGGCAATCAGCCCCAGCATTTT
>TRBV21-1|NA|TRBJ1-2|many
CASSKWTHYGYTF
TGTGCCAGCAGCAAATGGACCCACTATGGCTACACCTTC
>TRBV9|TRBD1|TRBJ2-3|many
CASSPGTDYTDTQYF
TGTGCCAGCAGCCCAGGGACAGACTATACAGATACGCAGTATTTT
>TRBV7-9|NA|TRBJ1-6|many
CASSPDDSPLHF
TGTGCCAGCAGCCCGGATGATTCACCCCTCCACTTT
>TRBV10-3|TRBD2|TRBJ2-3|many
CAISDEGRGGPDTQYF
TGTGCCATCAGTGACGAGGGGCGGGGGGGCCCAGATACGCAGTATTTT
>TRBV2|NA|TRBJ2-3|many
CAKRPPPLNTQYF
TGTGCCAAAAGACCACCCCCCCTGAATACGCAGTATTTT
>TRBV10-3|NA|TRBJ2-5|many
CAISAVKGPRRDF
TGTGCCATCAGTGCAGTTAAAGGACCAAGAAGAGACTTC
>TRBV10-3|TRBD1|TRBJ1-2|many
CAISEDRGGNYGYTF
TGTGCCATCAGTGAGGACAGGGGAGGTAACTATGGCTACACCTTC
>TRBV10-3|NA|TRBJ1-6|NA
CAIRPGHDNSPLHF
TGTGCCATCAGGCCGGGACACGATAATTCACCCCTCCACTTT
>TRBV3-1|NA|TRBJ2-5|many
CASSQFSGDQETQYF
TGTGCCAGCAGCCAATTTTCAGGGGACCAAGAGACCCAGTACTTC
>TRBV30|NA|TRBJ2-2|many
CAWTYAGELFF
TGTGCCTGGACTTATGCCGGGGAGCTGTTTTTT
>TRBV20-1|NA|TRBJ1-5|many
CSARGKEGNQPQHF
TGCAGTGCTAGAGGGAAAGAGGGCAATCAGCCCCAGCATTTT
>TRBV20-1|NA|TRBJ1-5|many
CSARLTYSNQPQHF
TGCAGTGCTAGATTGACATATAGCAATCAGCCCCAGCATTTT
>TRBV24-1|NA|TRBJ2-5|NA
CATSVSAVQETQYF
TGTGCCACCAGTGTTTCGGCAGTCCAAGAGACCCAGTACTTC
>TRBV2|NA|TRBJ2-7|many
CASSGTTREQYF
TGTGCCAGCAGTGGCACCACCCGCGAGCAGTACTTC
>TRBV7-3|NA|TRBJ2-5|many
CASSPTSWDETQYF
TGTGCCAGCAGCCCGACCAGTTGGGATGAGACCCAGTACTTC
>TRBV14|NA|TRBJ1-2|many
CASSQGGRKGYYGYTF
TGTGCCAGCAGCCAAGGTGGACGGAAGGGGTACTATGGCTACACCTTC
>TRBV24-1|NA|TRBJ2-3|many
CATSDLEGWSTDTQYF
TGTGCCACCAGTGATTTGGAGGGATGGAGCACAGATACGCAGTATTTT
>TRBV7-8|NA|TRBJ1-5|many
CASSLRPYRDGNQPQHF
TGTGCCAGCAGCCTAAGACCCTACAGGGACGGCAATCAGCCCCAGCATTTT
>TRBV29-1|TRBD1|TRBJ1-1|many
CSVAGQARDTEAFF
TGCAGCGTTGCGGGACAGGCGAGAGACACTGAAGCTTTCTTT
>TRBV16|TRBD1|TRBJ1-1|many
CASSQGDRGLGTEAFF
TGTGCCAGCAGCCAAGGCGACAGGGGGCTCGGCACTGAAGCTTTCTTT
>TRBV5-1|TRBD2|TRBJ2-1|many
CASSLDGGADNEQFF
TGCGCCAGCAGCTTGGACGGGGGGGCCGACAATGAGCAGTTCTTC
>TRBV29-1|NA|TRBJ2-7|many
CSARGSGSSYEQYF
TGCAGCGCCCGCGGATCAGGGAGCTCCTACGAGCAGTACTTC
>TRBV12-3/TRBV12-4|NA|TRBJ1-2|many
CASSLGSANYGYTF
TGTGCCAGCAGTTTAGGGTCAGCTAACTATGGCTACACCTTC
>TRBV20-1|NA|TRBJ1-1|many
CSARDYVGSYEAFF
TGCAGTGCTAGAGATTACGTGGGGAGTTATGAAGCTTTCTTT
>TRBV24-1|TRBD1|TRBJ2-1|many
CATKLGQGTEQFF
TGTGCCACCAAGCTGGGACAGGGGACTGAGCAGTTCTTC
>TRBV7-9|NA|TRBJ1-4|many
CASSLWGTTNEKLFF
TGTGCCAGCAGCTTATGGGGAACAACTAATGAAAAACTGTTTTTT
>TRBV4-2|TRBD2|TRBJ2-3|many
CASSLERGVADTQYF
TGTGCCAGCAGCCTGGAGCGGGGGGTCGCAGATACGCAGTATTTT
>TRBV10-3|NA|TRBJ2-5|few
CAISESRPGMGETQYF
TGTGCCATCAGTGAGTCTCGCCCGGGAATGGGAGAGACCCAGTACTTC
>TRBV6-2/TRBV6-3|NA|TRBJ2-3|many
CASNEGLTDTQYF
TGTGCCAGCAACGAAGGGCTCACAGATACGCAGTATTTT
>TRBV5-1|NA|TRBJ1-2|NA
CASRISGRYGYTF
TGCGCCAGCAGAATCTCGGGTCGATATGGCTACACCTTC
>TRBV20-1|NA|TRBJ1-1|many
CSATESAGNTEAFF
TGCAGTGCTACCGAGTCTGCAGGGAACACTGAAGCTTTCTTT
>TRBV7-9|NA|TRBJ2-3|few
CASSLMLAADTQYF
TGTGCCAGCAGCTTAATGCTAGCCGCAGATACGCAGTATTTT
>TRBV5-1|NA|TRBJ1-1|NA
CASSLVGRSEAFF
TGCGCCAGCAGCTTGGTTGGCCGTAGCGAAGCTTTCTTT
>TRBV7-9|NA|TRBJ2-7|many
CASSLMAPEQYF
TGTGCCAGCAGCTTAATGGCTCCTGAGCAGTACTTC
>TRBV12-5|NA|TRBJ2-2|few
CASGLVVGRTYTGELFF
TGTGCTAGTGGTTTGGTAGTAGGACGAACCTACACCGGGGAGCTGTTTTTT
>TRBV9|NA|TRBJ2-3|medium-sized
CASSVEGFRTDTQYF
TGTGCCAGCAGCGTGGAGGGCTTCCGCACAGATACGCAGTATTTT
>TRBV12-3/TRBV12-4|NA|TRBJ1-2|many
CASSLVNYGYTF
TGTGCCAGCAGTCTAGTTAACTATGGCTACACCTTC
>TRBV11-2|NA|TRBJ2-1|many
CASSSIKSSYNEQFF
TGTGCCAGCAGCTCGATAAAGAGCTCCTACAATGAGCAGTTCTTC
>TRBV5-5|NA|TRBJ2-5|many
CASSLSGQETQYF
TGTGCCAGCAGCTTGTCAGGACAAGAGACCCAGTACTTC
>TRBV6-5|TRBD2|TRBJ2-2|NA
CASSSAGGPNTGELFF
TGTGCCAGCAGCTCAGCGGGGGGACCGAACACCGGGGAGCTGTTTTTT
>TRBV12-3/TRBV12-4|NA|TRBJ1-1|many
CASSLPKGDTEAFF
TGTGCCAGCAGCCTCCCTAAGGGGGACACTGAAGCTTTCTTT
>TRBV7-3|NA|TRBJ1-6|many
CASSRVGYNSPLHF
TGTGCCAGCAGCAGAGTTGGGTATAATTCACCCCTCCACTTT
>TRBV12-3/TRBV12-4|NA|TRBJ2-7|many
CASSFWYQSAYEQYF
TGTGCCAGCAGTTTTTGGTATCAGTCGGCCTACGAGCAGTACTTC